This passage covers 10 T cell receptor beta chains from one sample sequenced in a study of early T cells in non-severe SARS-CoV-2 infection (dated by TCRdb to the early 2020s). Receptor libraries were prepared by 5' RACE. TCRdb records NextSeq 500 as the sequencer. TCRdb applied fastp at Q25 and MiXCR to the public reads, then kept only in-frame beta chains. All rows with the same CDR3 protein become a single entry with the most common DNA and genes. The sample includes about 98,000 distinct CDR3 sequences, with more than 9.5% observed a single time. The ten largest clones take up approximately 5.3% of the sample. Input material: whole blood. These receptors came from an adult who was a healthcare worker with PCR-confirmed SARS-CoV-2 infection or an uninfected control (not recorded which).

In its sample, this clonotype was seen many times. The chain has TRBV11-2 and TRBJ2-2; 13 nucleotides agree with TRBD2. V gave up 0 bases and J gave up 1 base; unmatched junction bases: 14. This CDR3 spans 22 amino acids. Germline values: CDR1 SGHAT, CDR2 FQNNGV. The CDR3 coding sequence is TGTGCCAGCAGCTTAGAGCCCGCGTGGACTAGCGGGGGATATCGGAACACCGGGGAGCTGTTTTTT. This sequence encodes CASSLEPAWTSGGYRNTGELFF.

This clonotype was seen more than once but under ten times. The chain carries TRBV27 and TRBJ1-1; D possibly corresponds to TRBD1 (6 bases). This CDR3 comprises 13 residues. CDR1 is MNHEY and CDR2 is SMNVEV in the germline V gene (reference sequence). V shed 6 bases and J shed 2 bases, with 10 bases lying between them. In DNA form, the CDR3 reads TGTGCCAGCAGGGACAGTTCTAACACTGAAGCTTTCTTT. Its protein is CASRDSSNTEAFF.

This clonotype was counted only a few times. V usage is TRBV6-5 and J usage is TRBJ1-6; D is undetermined. Deletions cut 6 bases from V and 7 bases from J, with 22 bases between. This CDR3 is 17 amino acids long. CDR1 MNHEY and CDR2 SVGAGI come from the germline V gene. In nucleotides, the CDR3 is TGTGCCAGCAGACCTCTAAGCTTGAAGGGTTCGAATTCACCCCTCCACTTT. Amino acids: CASRPLSLKGSNSPLHF.

The rearrangement links TRBV9 to TRBJ1-6, with a weak D call TRBD1 (5 bases). With 0 bases removed from V and 9 bases from J, the gap between germline ends came to 10 bases. The CDR3 covers 14 residues. Germline CDR1 and CDR2: SGDLS and YYNGEE. The CDR3 DNA reads as TGTGCCAGCAGCGTAGTAGGGGTAGCTTCACCCCTCCACTTT. This gives the protein CASSVVGVASPLHF.

This clonotype was seen repeatedly, ten times or more. V usage is TRBV20-1 and J usage is TRBJ2-7; 14 bases fit TRBD2. V lost 5 bases to trimming and J lost 3 bases; unmatched junction nucleotides: 6. The CDR3 runs 15 residues. The germline V gene has CDR1 DFQATT and CDR2 SNEGSKA (reference sequence). CDR3 DNA sequence: TGCAGTGCTCCAGAGGGACTAGCGGGAGACTACGAGCAGTACTTC. Translating gives CSAPEGLAGDYEQYF.

This chain links TRBV15 with TRBJ2-6, with D possibly matching TRBD1 (6 bases). The V end was cut by 0 bases, the J end by 2 bases, with 17 bases between. From germline, CDR1 is LNHNV and CDR2 YYDKDF (reference sequence). The CDR3 length is 19 residues. The CDR3 DNA reads as TGTGCCACCAGCAGAGACCCAGGGGCTGTCCAAACTGGGGCCAACGTCCTGACTTTC. This encodes CATSRDPGAVQTGANVLTF.

The CDR3 nucleotides read TGTGCCAGCAAGGGACAGGGTGGAGAGACCCAGTACTTC. This encodes CASKGQGGETQYF. The J gene is TRBJ2-5, the V gene TRBV6-2 or TRBV6-3, with 9 positions matching TRBD1. This CDR3 spans 13 amino acids. CDR1 is MNHEY, CDR2 SVGEGT, per germline. The V gene end was trimmed by 7 bases and the J gene end by 4 bases; junction bases not matched to a gene: 4.

This clonotype came up many times. The chain recombines TRBV7-6 with TRBJ2-5; D remains unclear. CDR3 length: 14 amino acids. The germline V gene encodes CDR1 SGHVS and CDR2 FNYEAQ. Trimming left V 5 bases short and J 5 bases short, with 15 bases between. CDR3 residues: CASSPYRGTETQYF. The CDR3 nucleotides read TGTGCCAGCAGCCCTTACCGCGGAACCGAGACCCAGTACTTC.

This clonotype was seen a handful of times. The rearrangement joins TRBV4-2 to TRBJ1-6, with D possibly TRBD1 on 6 matching bases. Per the germline V gene, CDR1 is LGHNA and CDR2 is YNFKEQ. This CDR3 region has 12 residues. The V end was cut by 0 bases, the J end by 15 bases, with 9 bases between. The CDR3, as DNA: TGTGCCAGCAGCCAAGATGGGGGGCTCCTCCACTTT. It specifies CASSQDGGLLHF.

This clonotype has at least ten counts. The chain is built from TRBV18 and TRBJ1-6; D perhaps matches TRBD1 (5 bases). CDR3 length: 14 amino acids. V lost 6 bases and J 5 bases, leaving 11 bases between the germline ends. Germline CDR1 and CDR2: KGHSH and LQKENI. CDR3 nucleotide sequence: TGTGCCAGCTCCCAGGACATGGATAATTCACCCCTCCACTTT. Its translation: CASSQDMDNSPLHF.